Sequencing of this TCR beta chain was carried out in a study of T cells in Graves' hyperthyroidism and ophthalmopathy. Using RNA transcripts as the source, TCR beta CDR3 regions were amplified. When the TCR CDR3 underwent first-round RT-PCR, the HTBI primer set was used. TCRdb re-called the multiplex PCR reads with MiXCR, one entry per CDR3 protein. Among 600,000 or so distinct CDR3 sequences listed, around 15% were seen once. Exclusion criteria comprised uncontrolled infection, other autoimmune disease, pregnancy or lactation. Notes on the study in general: The model foresaw ophthalmopathy a median about 6.1 months prior to onset. Also found in blood were most expanded thyroid clonotypes above 0.001.

J lost 16 bases, V lost 5 bases, and 15 bases had no gene match. CDR1 and CDR2 from the germline V gene are SEHNR and FQNEAQ (reference sequence). This CDR3 has 14 residues. On this clonotype itself: Its specificity is not known.

The V call is TRBV7-9, the J call TRBJ2-2; 8 nucleotides align to TRBD1. This TCR was recovered from a woman aged 25-40 years with Graves' hyperthyroidism. Sequencing was carried out using blood. In DNA, the CDR3 is TGTGCCAGCAGCACTCTGACAGGGGCCCGCCGGTCGTTTTTT. As protein: CASSTLTGARRSFF. The whole variable domain, remainder taken from reference TRBV7-9 and TRBJ2-2, is DTGVSQNPRHKITKRGQNVTFRCDPISEHNRLYWYRQTLGQGPEFLTYFQNEAQLEKSRLLSDRFSAERPKGSFSTLEIQRTEQGDSAMYLCASSTLTGARRSFFGEGSRLTVL.